These 19 T cell receptor beta chains were sequenced from one sample in a study of control samples from healthy donors and cancer patients. Only in-frame clones appear in the TCRdb table, and some are missing; sequencing was by immunoSEQ multiplex PCR. The sample shows some 150,000 clones, approximately 93% of them seen only once. The material sequenced was blood. These receptors all stem from a man in his forties or fifties in good health.

The chain joins TRBV9 to TRBJ2-5; 8 nucleotides line up with TRBD2. The length of the CDR3 is 16 residues. Looked up from germline, CDR1 is SGDLS and CDR2 is YYNGEE. After removal of 0 bases from V and 1 base from J, the junction contained 5 bases not matched to a gene. CDR3 nucleotides: TGTGCCAGCAGCGTAGCGGGGACTAGGACCCAAGAGACCCAGTACTTC. It yields the protein CASSVAGTRTQETQYF.

This clone was seen a few times. The chain uses TRBV28 and TRBJ2-7, with D perhaps matching TRBD1 (7 bases). The CDR3 extends over 15 amino acids. Germline-derived CDR1 and CDR2 are MDHEN and SYDVKM. V shed 7 bases and J shed 0 bases, with 16 bases lying between them. DNA for the CDR3: TGTGCCAGCAAGGCGACAGGGAGGATCTCCTACGAGCAGTACTTC. Its translation: CASKATGRISYEQYF.

This clone was seen more than once but under ten times. J is TRBJ1-5 and V is TRBV2; D call uncertain. This CDR3 is built from 15 residues. Between the trimmed V and J ends, which lost 8 bases and 3 bases, there was a span of 17 bases. Germline assignment: CDR1 SNHLY and CDR2 FYNNEI. The CDR3 sequence is CASSLEDTLNQPQHF. The DNA for the CDR3 is TGTGCCAGCTCGCTAGAAGACACCCTCAATCAGCCCCAGCATTTT.

This chain uses TRBV18 with TRBJ2-7; a possible D gene is TRBD1 (5 bases). Germline V gives CDR1 KGHSH, CDR2 LQKENI. Trimming removed 9 bases from V and 0 bases from J, with 9 bases in between. This CDR3 has 12 amino acids. In DNA, the CDR3 is TGTGCCAGTTCTGGGGCCTCCTACGAGCAGTACTTC. Amino acids: CASSGASYEQYF.

The chain recombines TRBV30 with TRBJ2-5; D unclear. The V and J ends lost 0 bases and 2 bases respectively, with 7 bases between them. This CDR3 is built from 13 residues. CDR1 is GTSNPN, CDR2 SVGIG, per germline (reference sequence). The CDR3 sequence is CAWSVRVQETQYF. In DNA form, the CDR3 reads TGTGCCTGGAGTGTACGCGTTCAAGAGACCCAGTACTTC.

V and J are TRBV19 and TRBJ2-1; TRBD2 matches at 10 bases. Trimming removed 5 bases from V and 2 bases from J; junction bases left unmatched: 3. CDR1 is LNHDA, CDR2 SQIVND, per germline (reference sequence). The CDR3 covers 15 residues. CDR3 sequence reads: CASSLGLATYNEQFF. The CDR3 DNA follows: TGTGCCAGTAGTTTGGGACTAGCGACCTACAATGAGCAGTTCTTC. The full variable domain, rest sourced from reference TRBV19 and TRBJ2-1, is DGGITQSPKYLFRKEGQNVTLSCEQNLNHDAMYWYRQDPGQGLRLIYYSQIVNDFQKGDIAEGYSVSREKKESFPLTVTSAQKNPTAFYLCASSLGLATYNEQFFGPGTRLTVL.

This clone was recorded once. The chain couples TRBV6-4 to TRBJ2-2; TRBD2 agrees at 8 bases. The V segment lost 0 bases and the J segment 2 bases; nucleotides outside the gene matches: 5. The CDR3 loop spans 17 amino acids. CDR1 MRHNA and CDR2 SNTAGT come from the germline V gene. CDR3 nucleotides: TGTGCCAGCAGTGACTCGACGGGAGGGCCTAACACCGGGGAGCTGTTTTTT. Translated: CASSDSTGGPNTGELFF.

The gene calls are TRBV2 and TRBJ1-5, with TRBD1 matching over 10 bases. The J segment lost 4 bases and the V segment lost 5 bases, leaving 5 bases of the junction unmatched. CDR1 and CDR2 (germline): SNHLY, FYNNEI. CDR3 length: 15 amino acids. This CDR3 is CASSSRTGGNQPQHF. The CDR3 coding sequence is TGTGCCAGCAGTTCACGGACAGGGGGTAATCAGCCCCAGCATTTT. Complete variable domain (other parts from reference TRBV2 and TRBJ1-5): EPEVTQTPSHQVTQMGQEVILRCVPISNHLYFYWYRQILGQKVEFLVSFYNNEISEKSEIFDDQFSVERPDGSNFTLKIRSTKLEDSAMYFCASSSRTGGNQPQHFGDGTRLSIL.

This clone has a single count. The rearrangement uses TRBV4-2 and TRBJ2-5; 9 bases match TRBD2. V lost 5 bases and J lost 4; bases outside the gene matches: 5. The CDR3 runs to 14 residues. Germline values: CDR1 LGHNA, CDR2 YNFKEQ. The CDR3 nucleotides are TGTGCCAGCAGCGAGGGGCGGGAGGGAGAGACCCAGTACTTC. Translation gives CASSEGREGETQYF.

The chain links TRBV27 to TRBJ2-3; D tentatively reads TRBD1 or TRBD2 (5 bases each). The CDR3 has 12 amino acids. The germline V and J ends were trimmed by 8 bases and 3 bases, with 9 bases remaining between them. Germline V gene sequence: CDR1 MNHEY, CDR2 SMNVEV (reference sequence). As DNA, the CDR3 is TGTGCCAGCGGTGGGGGTACAGATACGCAGTATTTT. As protein: CASGGGTDTQYF.

The V gene is TRBV7-9, the J gene TRBJ2-7, with 8 bases fitting TRBD2. Trimming removed 3 bases from V and 3 bases from J; junction bases left unmatched: 4. The CDR3 covers 14 residues. The germline V gene has CDR1 SEHNR and CDR2 FQNEAQ (reference sequence). The DNA of the CDR3 is TGTGCCAGCAGCTTGACTAGCGTCCACTACGAGCAGTACTTC. It translates to CASSLTSVHYEQYF.

The J gene is TRBJ1-2, the V gene TRBV3-1 (or the pseudogene TRBV3-2); the match to TRBD1 covers 8 bases. V trimming: 5 bases; J trimming: 5 bases; junction bases outside the gene matches: 13. Germline CDR1 is LGHDT and CDR2 is YNNKEL (reference sequence). The CDR3 runs 16 residues. The CDR3 nucleotides are TGTGCCAGCAGCTATGGGACTCAGGGGGCCGTTTATGGCTACACCTTC. Amino acid sequence: CASSYGTQGAVYGYTF.

The chain has TRBV7-9 and TRBJ2-1; 11 nucleotides match TRBD2. The CDR3 is made up of 14 amino acids. Germline CDR1 and CDR2: SEHNR and FQNEAQ (reference sequence). Trimming removed 1 base from V and 11 bases from J; junction bases left unmatched: 4. CDR3 bases: TGTGCCAGCAGCTTAGAACTAGCGGGAGATCAGCAGTTCTTC. It encodes CASSLELAGDQQFF.

The V call is TRBV6-6, the J call TRBJ2-1; 12 bases are shared with TRBD1. The CDR3 spans 15 residues. CDR1 and CDR2 (germline): MNHNY, SVGAGI (reference sequence). Trimming cost V 5 bases and J 7 bases; bases outside gene matches: 6. CDR3 in DNA: TGTGCCAGCAGTCACCGGGACAGGGGGCTGAATGAGCAGTTCTTC. Protein product: CASSHRDRGLNEQFF.

This chain joins TRBV6-2 or TRBV6-3 and TRBJ2-3; D possibly corresponds to TRBD1 (6 bases). CDR3 length equals 17 residues. Per germline, CDR1 MNHEY and CDR2 SVGEGT. V lost 4 bases and J 6 bases, leaving 23 bases between the germline ends. The CDR3 DNA is TGTGCCAGCAGTTTCCTATCAGATGGGGGACAAAGGGATACGCAGTATTTT. This sequence encodes CASSFLSDGGQRDTQYF.

This chain joins TRBV9 and TRBJ2-1; TRBD1 matches 7 bases. Germline assignment: CDR1 SGDLS and CDR2 YYNGEE. The V gene end was trimmed by 1 base and the J gene end by 0 bases; junction bases not matched to a gene: 4. The CDR3 has 16 amino acids. CDR3 amino acids: CASSVMGQSSYNEQFF. The CDR3 region has the DNA TGTGCCAGCAGCGTAATGGGACAGAGCTCCTACAATGAGCAGTTCTTC.

This chain joins TRBV10-3 and TRBJ2-2; 7 nucleotides match TRBD1. J was trimmed by 2 bases and V by 10 bases; bases with no gene match: 10. CDR3 length: 15 amino acids. CDR1 is ENHRY and CDR2 is SYGVKD in the germline V gene. The CDR3 region is CATTRRGPNTGELFF. DNA for the CDR3: TGTGCCACCACGAGAAGGGGGCCCAACACCGGGGAGCTGTTTTTT.

This chain links TRBV7-3 with TRBJ2-1; 13 nucleotides match TRBD2. With V trimmed by 3 bases and J by 9 bases, 5 bases remained unmatched. CDR1 and CDR2 from the germline V gene are SGHTA and FQGTGA. The CDR3 spans 15 residues. The CDR3 loop reads CASSFSGTSGAEQFF. The DNA for the CDR3 is TGTGCCAGCAGCTTTTCCGGGACTAGCGGGGCTGAGCAGTTCTTC. The entire variable domain, with the rest obtained from reference TRBV7-3 and TRBJ2-1, is as follows: GAGVSQTPSNKVTEKGKYVELRCDPISGHTALYWYRQSLGQGPEFLIYFQGTGAADDSGLPNDRFFAVRPEGSVSTLKIQRTERGDSAVYLCASSFSGTSGAEQFFGPGTRLTVL.

This chain connects TRBV9 to TRBJ1-6; D perhaps matches TRBD1 (6 bases). Trimming left V 0 bases short and J 7 bases short, with 11 bases between. Germline assignment: CDR1 SGDLS and CDR2 YYNGEE. The CDR3 totals 15 residues. The CDR3 DNA reads as TGTGCCAGCAGCGTAGCTACAGGGAACAATTCACCCCTCCACTTT. Its protein product is CASSVATGNNSPLHF.